Below are 13 T cell receptor beta chains sequenced from a single sample in a study of radiotherapy plus CTLA-4 blockade in lung cancer. TCRdb's copy holds only in-frame clones and misses some; the assay was immunoSEQ multiplex PCR. This sample yields about 110,000 clones, of which around 84% are seen a single time; 3% to 4% belongs to the top ten. The starting material was peripheral blood, obtained from a patient treated with radiotherapy plus ipilimumab. These receptors all stem from a human donor with non-small cell lung cancer that progressed on radiotherapy plus ipilimumab. Some clones in this sample may be carry-over from other donors' samples.

Here the CDR3 DNA reads TGTGCCAGCAGCGTAGATGTAGGGGGAGGATCACCCCTCCACTTT. This codes for CASSVDVGGGSPLHF. This rearrangement joins TRBV9 to TRBJ1-6, with a weak D call TRBD1 (6 bases). CDR1 SGDLS and CDR2 YYNGEE come from the germline V gene. The CDR3 is 15 residues long. V dropped 0 bases and J dropped 10 bases, with 14 bases sitting between them.

The genes are TRBV5-1 and TRBJ2-5; D is ambiguous. The V gene's germline CDR1 is SGHRS and CDR2 YFSETQ. V lost 0 bases to trimming and J lost 2 bases, with 8 bases between them. The CDR3 has 14 amino acids. This CDR3 is CASSLVSPQETQYF. CDR3 nucleotides: TGCGCCAGCAGCTTGGTTAGCCCTCAAGAGACCCAGTACTTC.

The V call is TRBV5-1, the J call TRBJ2-2, with 8 bases matching TRBD2. This CDR3 comprises 15 residues. After removal of 5 bases from V and 1 base from J, the junction contained 4 bases not matched to a gene. In germline, CDR1 is SGHRS, CDR2 YFSETQ. For the CDR3, the DNA is TGCGCCAGCAGTGGGCTAGCGGGGAACACCGGGGAGCTGTTTTTT. Translation gives CASSGLAGNTGELFF.

This sequence joins TRBV4-3 and TRBJ2-2, with D possibly TRBD2 on 5 matching bases. Trimming removed 1 base from V and 6 bases from J, with 15 bases in between. Germline CDR1 reads LGHNA; CDR2 reads YSLEER. The CDR3 covers 16 residues. CDR3 region: CASSQAPWRWAGELFF. The DNA for the CDR3 is TGCGCCAGCAGCCAAGCCCCCTGGAGGTGGGCCGGGGAGCTGTTTTTT.

The chain employs TRBV28 and TRBJ1-1; D remains unclear. V was pared by 4 bases and J by 9 bases, with 15 bases between. Looked up from germline, CDR1 is MDHEN and CDR2 is SYDVKM. The CDR3 consists of 13 residues. The CDR3: CASSWSAGIQAFF. CDR3 bases: TGTGCCAGCAGTTGGTCGGCGGGGATTCAAGCTTTCTTT.

The chain has TRBV27 and TRBJ1-6, with no clear D. Germline CDR1 reads MNHEY; CDR2 reads SMNVEV (reference sequence). Trimming took 2 bases from V and 5 from J, leaving 13 bases between them. The CDR3 consists of 16 residues. Here the CDR3 reads CASSLLTSSNNSPLHF. The CDR3, as DNA: TGTGCCAGCAGTTTACTCACAAGTTCAAATAATTCACCCCTCCACTTT.

In regard to this clone: In the same sample, other DNA sequences code for this CDR3. The chain recombines TRBV4-2 with TRBJ2-6, with 8 bases fitting TRBD2. The CDR3 contains 18 residues. Germline V gives CDR1 LGHNA, CDR2 YNFKEQ. The V and J ends lost 4 bases and 0 bases, in that order; junction bases with no gene match: 8. The CDR3 DNA sequence: TGTGCCAGCAGCCCTTCGGGCGGGGGGCACTCTGGGGCCAACGTCCTGACTTTC. This translates into CASSPSGGGHSGANVLTF.

The rearrangement links TRBV25-1 to TRBJ2-5; D is unresolved. The germline V and J ends were trimmed by 2 bases and 3 bases, with 7 bases remaining between them. CDR1 and CDR2 (germline): MGHDK, SYGVNS. This CDR3 is built from 13 residues. The CDR3 spells CASSELTEETQYF. The CDR3 region has the DNA TGTGCCAGCAGTGAACTTACGGAAGAGACCCAGTACTTC.

The V and J genes are TRBV4-2 and TRBJ2-5, with 7 bases lining up with TRBD1. The CDR3 covers 15 residues. V lost 3 bases and J lost 0; bases outside the gene matches: 4. CDR1 and CDR2 (germline): LGHNA, YNFKEQ. The CDR3: CASSHIDRDQETQYF. The CDR3 DNA reads as TGTGCCAGCAGCCATATAGACAGGGACCAAGAGACCCAGTACTTC.

The genes are TRBV9 and TRBJ2-3; tentative D call: TRBD2 (6 bases). The V gene's germline CDR1 is SGDLS and CDR2 YYNGEE. Deletions cut 3 bases from V and 2 bases from J, with 16 bases between. The CDR3 loop spans 16 amino acids. CDR3 bases: TGTGCCAGCAGCGCCCCACGGGTAGCGGACACAGATACGCAGTATTTT. Its protein product is CASSAPRVADTDTQYF.

A remark on this clone: The junction does not match germline at one end; this may be a read error. The V and J genes are TRBV5-1 and TRBJ1-2; tentatively, D is TRBD1 (6 bases). Germline lookup yields CDR1 SGHRS and CDR2 YFSETQ. The CDR3 length is 16 residues. CDR3 nucleotides: TGCGCCAGCAGCTTGGATAGTCGGGGGGCGATCGGAGGCTGCACCTTC. As protein: CASSLDSRGAIGGCTF.

The J gene is TRBJ1-4, the V gene TRBV4-3, with 8 bases aligning to TRBD1. The germline V gene has CDR1 LGHNA and CDR2 YSLEER. The CDR3 sequence is 15 residues long. Unmatched junction bases numbered 7, after V lost 3 bases and J lost 7 bases. As DNA, the CDR3 is TGCGCCAGCAGCCATCTGACAGGGGAGAGTGAAAAACTGTTTTTT. Translating it yields CASSHLTGESEKLFF.

This rearrangement joins TRBV19 to TRBJ1-2; 10 bases map to TRBD1. The CDR3 runs 13 residues. V was pared by 4 bases and J by 8 bases, with 4 bases of the junction left unmatched. Germline CDR1 and CDR2: LNHDA and SQIVND (reference sequence). Written as DNA, the CDR3 is TGTGCCAGTAGTAGGGACAGGGGTATCGGCTACACCTTC. It encodes CASSRDRGIGYTF.